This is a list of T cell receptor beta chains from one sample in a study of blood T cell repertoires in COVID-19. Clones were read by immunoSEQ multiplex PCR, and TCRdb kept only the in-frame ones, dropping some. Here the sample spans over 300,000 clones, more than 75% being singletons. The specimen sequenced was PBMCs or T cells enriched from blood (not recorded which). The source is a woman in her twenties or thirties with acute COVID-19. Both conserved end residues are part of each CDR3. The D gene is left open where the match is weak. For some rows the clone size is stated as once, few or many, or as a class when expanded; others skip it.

CDR3 protein: CASSSRLARGWETQYF
CDR3 DNA: TGCGCCAGCAGCTCGCGACTAGCGAGGGGTTGGGAGACCCAGTACTTC
D gene: TRBD2
V gene: TRBV5-1
clone size: .
J gene: TRBJ2-5

CDR3 protein: CASSSLTGAGYTF
CDR3 DNA: TGTGCCAGCAGTTCACTGACAGGGGCTGGCTACACCTTC
D gene: TRBD1
V gene: TRBV27
clone size: .
J gene: TRBJ1-2

CDR3 protein: CAIFREGYTF
CDR3 DNA: TGTGCCATATTTCGGGAGGGCTACACCTTC
D gene: .
V gene: TRBV10-3
clone size: .
J gene: TRBJ1-2

CDR3 protein: CAISPIPTGSSSTDTQYF
CDR3 DNA: TGTGCCATCAGTCCTATTCCGACAGGGTCCTCTAGCACAGATACGCAGTATTTT
D gene: TRBD1
V gene: TRBV10-3
clone size: once
J gene: TRBJ2-3

CDR3 protein: CASSITAGRGEQFF
CDR3 DNA: TGTGCCAGTAGTATTACGGCGGGGAGAGGTGAGCAGTTCTTC
D gene: .
V gene: TRBV19
clone size: .
J gene: TRBJ2-1

CDR3 protein: CASSISTGLLVTEAFF
CDR3 DNA: TGTGCCAGTAGTATTTCCACAGGGTTATTGGTCACTGAAGCTTTCTTT
D gene: .
V gene: TRBV19
clone size: .
J gene: TRBJ1-1

CDR3 protein: CATSDSPWGGTYNEQFF
CDR3 DNA: TGTGCCACCAGTGATTCCCCCTGGGGGGGTACCTACAATGAGCAGTTCTTC
D gene: TRBD2
V gene: TRBV24-1
clone size: .
J gene: TRBJ2-1

CDR3 protein: CASSSGTSGETDTQYF
CDR3 DNA: TGTGCCAGCTCAAGTGGGACTAGCGGGGAAACAGATACGCAGTATTTT
D gene: TRBD2
V gene: TRBV18
clone size: .
J gene: TRBJ2-3

CDR3 protein: CASAGRANSPLHF
CDR3 DNA: TGTGCCAGCGCAGGGAGGGCTAATTCACCCCTCCACTTT
D gene: .
V gene: TRBV2
clone size: .
J gene: TRBJ1-6

CDR3 protein: CASSVQGPTYEQYF
CDR3 DNA: TGTGCCAGCAGCGTACAGGGACCTACCTACGAGCAGTACTTC
D gene: .
V gene: TRBV7-8
clone size: .
J gene: TRBJ2-7

CDR3 protein: CASSTRGGRGSPLHF
CDR3 DNA: TGTGCCAGCAGCACCAGGGGCGGTAGGGGTTCACCCCTCCACTTT
D gene: .
V gene: TRBV5-6
clone size: .
J gene: TRBJ1-6

CDR3 protein: CASSEARQGNSGNTIYF
CDR3 DNA: TGTGCCAGCAGTGAAGCTAGACAGGGAAACTCAGGAAACACCATATATTTT
D gene: TRBD1
V gene: TRBV2
clone size: .
J gene: TRBJ1-3

CDR3 protein: CASSTLQGGNQPQHF
CDR3 DNA: TGTGCCAGTAGTACATTACAGGGGGGCAATCAGCCCCAGCATTTT
D gene: TRBD1
V gene: TRBV19
clone size: .
J gene: TRBJ1-5

CDR3 protein: CASSLGDRFSNEQFF
CDR3 DNA: TGTGCCAGCAGCTTAGGGGACAGGTTCTCCAATGAGCAGTTCTTC
D gene: TRBD1
V gene: TRBV7-2
clone size: .
J gene: TRBJ2-1

CDR3 protein: CASSQDVGQGNYGYTF
CDR3 DNA: TGTGCCAGCAGCCAAGATGTCGGACAGGGTAACTATGGCTACACCTTC
D gene: TRBD1
V gene: TRBV4-2
clone size: .
J gene: TRBJ1-2

CDR3 protein: CSVYLTGSGEQYF
CDR3 DNA: TGCAGCGTTTACCTTACAGGGAGCGGCGAGCAGTACTTC
D gene: .
V gene: TRBV29-1
clone size: .
J gene: TRBJ2-7

CDR3 protein: CAWTGIGNTIYF
CDR3 DNA: TGTGCCTGGACAGGGATCGGAAACACCATATATTTT
D gene: .
V gene: TRBV30
clone size: few
J gene: TRBJ1-3

CDR3 protein: CASSFSVIDSKNIQYF
CDR3 DNA: TGCGCCAGCAGCTTTTCTGTGATAGACTCCAAAAACATTCAGTACTTC
D gene: .
V gene: TRBV5-1
clone size: .
J gene: TRBJ2-4

CDR3 protein: CASSYSRLAGNNEQFF
CDR3 DNA: TGTGCCAGCAGTTACTCGAGACTAGCGGGGAATAATGAGCAGTTCTTC
D gene: TRBD2
V gene: TRBV6-7
clone size: .
J gene: TRBJ2-1

CDR3 protein: CASSSEGSGMHGYTF
CDR3 DNA: TGCGCCAGCAGCTCCGAGGGATCCGGTATGCATGGCTACACCTTC
D gene: .
V gene: TRBV5-1
clone size: .
J gene: TRBJ1-2

CDR3 protein: CSVEEVGVEQYF
CDR3 DNA: TGCAGCGTTGAAGAGGTAGGGGTTGAGCAGTACTTC
D gene: .
V gene: TRBV29-1
clone size: .
J gene: TRBJ2-7

CDR3 protein: CASSQVRTEGYTF
CDR3 DNA: TGTGCCAGCAGCCAAGTGAGGACAGAGGGCTACACCTTC
D gene: .
V gene: TRBV14
clone size: once
J gene: TRBJ1-2

CDR3 protein: CASSEGWKTQYF
CDR3 DNA: TGCGCCAGCAGCGAGGGATGGAAGACCCAGTACTTC
D gene: .
V gene: TRBV5-1
clone size: .
J gene: TRBJ2-5

CDR3 protein: CASSQEPGGDYEQYF
CDR3 DNA: TGCGCCAGCAGCCAAGAGCCGGGGGGGGACTACGAGCAGTACTTC
D gene: TRBD2
V gene: TRBV4-1
clone size: .
J gene: TRBJ2-7

CDR3 protein: CSVVQGPGLSEQYF
CDR3 DNA: TGCAGCGTTGTACAGGGCCCCGGCCTCTCGGAGCAGTACTTC
D gene: .
V gene: TRBV29-1
clone size: .
J gene: TRBJ2-7

CDR3 protein: CASSYSERNYEQYF
CDR3 DNA: TGTGCCAGCAGTTACTCTGAGAGGAACTACGAGCAGTACTTC
D gene: .
V gene: TRBV6-5
clone size: .
J gene: TRBJ2-7

CDR3 protein: CATSKQGRQPQHF
CDR3 DNA: TGTGCCACCAGCAAACAGGGCAGGCAGCCCCAGCATTTT
D gene: .
V gene: TRBV15
clone size: .
J gene: TRBJ1-5

CDR3 protein: CASSPGHLISSYNSPLHF
CDR3 DNA: TGCGCCAGCAGCCCGGGACACCTTATTAGCTCCTATAATTCACCCCTCCACTTT
D gene: .
V gene: TRBV5-1
clone size: .
J gene: TRBJ1-6

CDR3 protein: CASSVGQAVGYGYTF
CDR3 DNA: TGTGCCAGCAGCGTCGGACAGGCCGTTGGATATGGCTACACCTTC
D gene: TRBD1
V gene: TRBV5-5
clone size: .
J gene: TRBJ1-2

CDR3 protein: CASSGNLAGVYEQYF
CDR3 DNA: TGTGCCAGCAGCGGGAATTTAGCGGGAGTGTACGAGCAGTACTTC
D gene: TRBD2
V gene: TRBV5-6
clone size: .
J gene: TRBJ2-7

CDR3 protein: CASSYNPTGGNKNEQFF
CDR3 DNA: TGTGCCAGCAGCTACAACCCGACAGGGGGAAATAAGAATGAGCAGTTCTTC
D gene: TRBD1
V gene: TRBV13
clone size: once
J gene: TRBJ2-1

CDR3 protein: CASSYLAVQYF
CDR3 DNA: TGTGCCAGCAGTTACTTAGCCGTGCAGTACTTC
D gene: .
V gene: TRBV6-5
clone size: .
J gene: TRBJ2-7

CDR3 protein: CASSPSGTGGTYEKLFF
CDR3 DNA: TGCGCCAGCAGCCCGAGCGGGACAGGGGGCACATATGAAAAACTGTTTTTT
D gene: TRBD1
V gene: TRBV5-1
clone size: .
J gene: TRBJ1-4

CDR3 protein: CASSHSGTGSENTIYF
CDR3 DNA: TGTGCCAGCTCACACTCCGGGACAGGGTCCGAAAACACCATATATTTT
D gene: TRBD1
V gene: TRBV18
clone size: .
J gene: TRBJ1-3

CDR3 protein: CASSLRQGYNSPLHF
CDR3 DNA: TGCGCCAGCAGCTTGAGGCAGGGGTATAATTCACCCCTCCACTTT
D gene: .
V gene: TRBV5-1
clone size: .
J gene: TRBJ1-6

CDR3 protein: CASSLTVNTEAFF
CDR3 DNA: TGTGCCAGCAGCTTGACAGTGAACACTGAAGCTTTCTTT
D gene: .
V gene: TRBV7-3
clone size: .
J gene: TRBJ1-1

CDR3 protein: CASSSATGGAIEQFF
CDR3 DNA: TGCGCCAGCAGCTCGGCCACCGGGGGGGCCATTGAGCAGTTCTTC
D gene: TRBD2
V gene: TRBV5-1
clone size: .
J gene: TRBJ2-1

CDR3 protein: CASSLRLAGETQYF
CDR3 DNA: TGCGCCAGCAGCCTTCGACTAGCCGGCGAGACCCAGTACTTC
D gene: TRBD2
V gene: TRBV4-1
clone size: few
J gene: TRBJ2-5

CDR3 protein: CASDEDRGGDTQYF
CDR3 DNA: TGTGCCAGCGACGAGGACAGGGGAGGAGATACGCAGTATTTT
D gene: TRBD1
V gene: TRBV6-7
clone size: .
J gene: TRBJ2-3

CDR3 protein: CASSYYSGQAINEQFF
CDR3 DNA: TGTGCCAGCAGTTACTATTCGGGACAGGCGATCAATGAGCAGTTCTTC
D gene: TRBD1
V gene: TRBV6-5
clone size: .
J gene: TRBJ2-1

CDR3 protein: CASSLAPPLAGGLQETQYF
CDR3 DNA: TGTGCCAGCAGCTTAGCCCCCCCGCTAGCGGGGGGTCTCCAAGAGACCCAGTACTTC
D gene: TRBD2
V gene: TRBV5-6
clone size: .
J gene: TRBJ2-5

CDR3 protein: CASSDDTEAFF
CDR3 DNA: TGCGCCAGCAGTGACGACACTGAAGCTTTCTTT
D gene: .
V gene: TRBV10-2
clone size: .
J gene: TRBJ1-1

CDR3 protein: CASSGDGQGNYSPLHF
CDR3 DNA: TGTGCCAGCAGCGGAGACGGACAGGGGAATTATTCACCCCTCCACTTT
D gene: TRBD1
V gene: TRBV9
clone size: once
J gene: TRBJ1-6

CDR3 protein: CASAISTPGTGNSPLHF
CDR3 DNA: TGCGCCAGCGCCATTTCGACCCCAGGGACAGGGAATTCACCCCTCCACTTT
D gene: TRBD1
V gene: TRBV5-1
clone size: .
J gene: TRBJ1-6

CDR3 protein: CASSLALAGPTDTQYF
CDR3 DNA: TGTGCCAGCAGCTTAGCGTTGGCGGGGCCCACAGATACGCAGTATTTT
D gene: .
V gene: TRBV7-9
clone size: few
J gene: TRBJ2-3

CDR3 protein: CASSPSPYRSGGADTQYF
CDR3 DNA: TGTGCCAGCAGCCCCAGTCCCTACCGGAGCGGGGGGGCAGATACGCAGTATTTT
D gene: TRBD2
V gene: TRBV3-1/TRBV3-2
clone size: .
J gene: TRBJ2-3

CDR3 protein: CASSSDRALPPEQYF
CDR3 DNA: TGCGCCAGCAGTTCGGACAGGGCCCTTCCCCCGGAGCAGTACTTC
D gene: TRBD1
V gene: TRBV10-1
clone size: .
J gene: TRBJ2-7

CDR3 protein: CASSQGQIDEKLFF
CDR3 DNA: TGCGCCAGCAGCCAGGGCCAGATTGACGAAAAACTGTTTTTT
D gene: .
V gene: TRBV4-1
clone size: few
J gene: TRBJ1-4

CDR3 protein: CSARQGNTIYF
CDR3 DNA: TGCAGCGCTCGACAGGGAAACACCATATATTTT
D gene: .
V gene: TRBV29-1
clone size: .
J gene: TRBJ1-3

CDR3 protein: CSAETGSSYEQYF
CDR3 DNA: TGCAGCGCCGAGACAGGGAGCTCCTACGAGCAGTACTTC
D gene: TRBD1
V gene: TRBV29-1
clone size: few
J gene: TRBJ2-7

CDR3 protein: CASSPREVGTEAFF
CDR3 DNA: TGTGCCAGCAGTCCCAGGGAGGTGGGCACTGAAGCTTTCTTT
D gene: .
V gene: TRBV28
clone size: .
J gene: TRBJ1-1

CDR3 protein: CASSLTRPGLADTGELFF
CDR3 DNA: TGTGCCAGCAGCTTAACCCGACCGGGACTAGCAGACACCGGGGAGCTGTTTTTT
D gene: TRBD2
V gene: TRBV7-3
clone size: .
J gene: TRBJ2-2

CDR3 protein: CASSPQRNQPQHF
CDR3 DNA: TGTGCCAGCAGTCCACAGCGCAATCAGCCCCAGCATTTT
D gene: .
V gene: TRBV27
clone size: .
J gene: TRBJ1-5

CDR3 protein: CASSYGGNQPQHF
CDR3 DNA: TGTGCCAGCAGTTACGGGGGGAATCAGCCCCAGCATTTT
D gene: .
V gene: TRBV6-5
clone size: few
J gene: TRBJ1-5

CDR3 protein: CASSVFGADTGELFF
CDR3 DNA: TGCGCCAGCAGCGTCTTTGGGGCGGACACCGGGGAGCTGTTTTTT
D gene: .
V gene: TRBV5-1
clone size: .
J gene: TRBJ2-2

CDR3 protein: CASSVGGQAGGYNEQFF
CDR3 DNA: TGTGCCAGCAGCGTAGGCGGTCAAGCGGGGGGTTACAATGAGCAGTTCTTC
D gene: TRBD2
V gene: TRBV9
clone size: .
J gene: TRBJ2-1

CDR3 protein: CATSRDSIQVLTLSGANVLTF
CDR3 DNA: TGTGCCACCAGCAGAGATTCTATTCAGGTCCTGACACTCTCTGGGGCCAACGTCCTGACTTTC
D gene: .
V gene: TRBV15
clone size: .
J gene: TRBJ2-6

CDR3 protein: CSVGRQSSYEQYF
CDR3 DNA: TGCAGCGTGGGTAGACAGAGCTCCTACGAGCAGTACTTC
D gene: .
V gene: TRBV29-1
clone size: .
J gene: TRBJ2-7

CDR3 protein: CAWSRGDSSGANVLTF
CDR3 DNA: TGTGCCTGGAGCAGGGGTGATTCCTCTGGGGCCAACGTCCTGACTTTC
D gene: .
V gene: TRBV30
clone size: .
J gene: TRBJ2-6